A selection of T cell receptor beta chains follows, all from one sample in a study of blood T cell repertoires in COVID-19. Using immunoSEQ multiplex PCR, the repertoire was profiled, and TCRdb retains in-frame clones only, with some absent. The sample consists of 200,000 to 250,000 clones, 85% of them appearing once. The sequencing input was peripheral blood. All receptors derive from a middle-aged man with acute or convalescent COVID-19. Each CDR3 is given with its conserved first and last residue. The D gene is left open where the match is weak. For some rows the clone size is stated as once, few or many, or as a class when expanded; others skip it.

CDR3aa: CASSLFRGARLSTDTQYF
CDR3nt: TGTGCCAGCAGCTTGTTTCGAGGAGCCAGACTTAGCACAGATACGCAGTATTTT
v_gene: TRBV5-6
abundance: -
j_gene: TRBJ2-3
d_gene: -

CDR3aa: CASNTGSGNQPQHF
CDR3nt: TGTGCCAGTAATACAGGGTCGGGCAATCAGCCCCAGCATTTT
v_gene: TRBV19
abundance: -
j_gene: TRBJ1-5
d_gene: -

CDR3aa: CASRDRAVGGYTF
CDR3nt: TGTGCCAGCAGAGACAGGGCCGTGGGTGGCTACACCTTC
v_gene: TRBV27
abundance: -
j_gene: TRBJ1-2
d_gene: TRBD1

CDR3aa: CASSTTGRGYTF
CDR3nt: TGTGCCAGTAGTACGACAGGACGGGGCTACACCTTC
v_gene: TRBV19
abundance: few
j_gene: TRBJ1-2
d_gene: -

CDR3aa: CASSLGTGQLYEQYF
CDR3nt: TGTGCCAGCAGCTTAGGAACCGGACAGCTCTACGAGCAGTACTTC
v_gene: TRBV11-2
abundance: -
j_gene: TRBJ2-7
d_gene: -

CDR3aa: CASSSGQLNTEAFF
CDR3nt: TGTGCCAGCAGCTCGGGACAGCTGAACACTGAAGCTTTCTTT
v_gene: TRBV5-6
abundance: few
j_gene: TRBJ1-1
d_gene: TRBD1

CDR3aa: CASSLTGGGQNYGYTF
CDR3nt: TGTGCCAGCAGTCTAACAGGGGGAGGTCAGAACTATGGCTACACCTTC
v_gene: TRBV28
abundance: -
j_gene: TRBJ1-2
d_gene: TRBD1

CDR3aa: CASSTSRDRAGANVLTF
CDR3nt: TGTGCCAGCAGCACGTCCCGGGACAGGGCTGGGGCCAACGTCCTGACTTTC
v_gene: TRBV5-4
abundance: -
j_gene: TRBJ2-6
d_gene: TRBD1

CDR3aa: CASSPPSGQGGEQYF
CDR3nt: TGTGCCAGCTCACCACCCTCGGGACAGGGGGGCGAGCAGTACTTC
v_gene: TRBV18
abundance: -
j_gene: TRBJ2-7
d_gene: TRBD1

CDR3aa: CASSLRQGAINEKLFF
CDR3nt: TGTGCCAGCAGCTTACGGCAGGGGGCTATTAATGAAAAACTGTTTTTT
v_gene: TRBV7-9
abundance: -
j_gene: TRBJ1-4
d_gene: TRBD1

CDR3aa: CASSRTGSNQPQHF
CDR3nt: TGTGCCAGCAGCAGGACAGGCAGCAATCAGCCCCAGCATTTT
v_gene: TRBV6-5
abundance: -
j_gene: TRBJ1-5
d_gene: TRBD1